The next 14 T cell receptor beta chains were all read from a single sample in a study of T cells in localized non-small cell lung cancer. TCRdb's table, derived via immunoSEQ multiplex PCR, lists solely in-frame clones and lacks some. This table has 38,000 or so clones, 81% appearing once. This specimen was peripheral blood mononuclear cells, taken before any cancer treatment. The source of these receptors is a male donor aged 60 or older with stage II lung adenocarcinoma.

This clone is classed as hyperexpanded. This chain uses TRBV19 with TRBJ2-1; no firm D call. Germline CDR1 is LNHDA and CDR2 is SQIVND (reference sequence). The CDR3 spans 13 residues. Between the trimmed V and J ends, which lost 1 base and 9 bases, there was a span of 10 bases. CDR3 coding DNA: TGTGCCAGTAGTATAGTGGTTCGGGTTGAGCAGTTCTTC. This gives the protein CASSIVVRVEQFF.

The rearrangement links TRBV4-3 to TRBJ2-7; the D gene could be TRBD1 or TRBD2 (5 bases each). The V gene lost 0 bases and the J gene lost 6 bases, with 9 bases spanning the gap. Germline V gives CDR1 LGHNA, CDR2 YSLEER. The CDR3 covers 13 residues. For the CDR3, the DNA is TGCGCCAGCAGCCAAGACACAGGAGGCGAGCAGTACTTC. Encoded protein: CASSQDTGGEQYF.

The chain employs TRBV28 and TRBJ1-2; 7 bases are a match to TRBD1. This CDR3 region has 13 residues. The germline gives CDR1 MDHEN, CDR2 SYDVKM. The junction had 3 bases not matched to a gene; V was cut back by 4 bases and J by 4 bases. CDR3 nucleotides: TGTGCCAGCAGTTCCCCAGGGGGCTATGGCTACACCTTC. This translates into CASSSPGGYGYTF.

The V call is TRBV27, the J call TRBJ1-4; TRBD1 might be the D (5 bases). Trimming pared 3 bases from V and 12 bases from J, leaving 11 bases between. Germline V gene data show CDR1 as MNHEY and CDR2 as SMNVEV (reference sequence). This CDR3 comprises 12 residues. CDR3 in amino acids: CASSLGGGELFF. The CDR3 DNA is TGTGCCAGCAGTTTGGGGGGTGGGGAACTGTTTTTT.

The chain uses TRBV28 and TRBJ1-1; unclear D gene. Trimming removed 1 base at V and 11 bases at J, with 11 bases between. The germline gives CDR1 MDHEN, CDR2 SYDVKM. The CDR3 is made up of 12 amino acids. The CDR3 bases are TGTGCCAGCAGTTTATTAGATCGTCTGGCTTTCTTT. This gives the protein CASSLLDRLAFF.

The chain carries TRBV6-5 and TRBJ1-1; D not certain. The CDR3 consists of 13 residues. Germline CDR1 is MNHEY and CDR2 is SVGAGI. V gave up 7 bases and J gave up 0 bases, with 9 bases separating them. The CDR3, as DNA: TGTGCCAGCAAAGCGGCCATGAACACTGAAGCTTTCTTT. Protein: CASKAAMNTEAFF.

This chain links TRBV11-2 with TRBJ1-4; D is unclear. This CDR3 comprises 14 residues. Germline V gene lookup returns CDR1 SGHAT and CDR2 FQNNGV. Trimming cost V 2 bases and J 0 bases, with 4 bases left between them. The CDR3 loop is CASSLSTTNEKLFF. In DNA, the CDR3 is TGTGCCAGCAGCTTAAGTACAACTAATGAAAAACTGTTTTTT.

The rearrangement uses TRBV7-2 and TRBJ1-1; 8 bases map to TRBD1. This CDR3 spans 14 amino acids. Germline V gives CDR1 SGHTA, CDR2 FQGNSA. With V trimmed by 5 bases and J by 9 bases, 11 bases remained unmatched. CDR3 sequence: CASSTQGALSQAFF. In DNA form, the CDR3 reads TGTGCCAGCAGCACGCAGGGGGCGCTTTCTCAAGCTTTCTTT.

The J gene is TRBJ2-1, the V gene TRBV19; TRBD1 matches 9 bases. CDR3 length equals 18 residues. Unmatched junction bases numbered 18, after V lost 5 bases and J lost 7 bases. CDR1 and CDR2 from the germline V gene are LNHDA and SQIVND (reference sequence). The CDR3 nucleotides are TGTGCCAGTAGTTCAACAGGACAGGGGACAGGGCCGTGGAATGAGCAGTTCTTC. Its translation: CASSSTGQGTGPWNEQFF.

This clone came up a few times. The chain joins TRBV9 to TRBJ1-2; D ambiguous. This CDR3 region has 12 residues. Germline V gene lookup returns CDR1 SGDLS and CDR2 YYNGEE. Trimming shortened V by 3 bases and J by 8 bases, and 11 bases separated the two germline ends. CDR3 DNA: TGTGCCAGCAGCGCCTTTACGGGGGGCTACACCTTC. Translated, it gives CASSAFTGGYTF.

The genes are TRBV29-1 and TRBJ2-5, with TRBD2 matching over 11 bases. This CDR3 is built from 14 residues. CDR1 and CDR2 from the germline V gene are SQVTM and ANQGSEA. After removal of 6 bases from V and 5 bases from J, the junction contained 8 bases not matched to a gene. CDR3 DNA: TGCAGCGTCATACTAGCGGGAGTCGGGGAGACCCAGTACTTC. It specifies CSVILAGVGETQYF.

The chain is built from TRBV5-1 and TRBJ1-1; D ambiguous. From germline, CDR1 is SGHRS and CDR2 YFSETQ. This CDR3 is 14 amino acids long. Trimming removed 0 bases at V and 0 bases at J, with 6 bases between. The DNA for the CDR3 is TGCGCCAGCAGCTTGGCCCGATTGAACACTGAAGCTTTCTTT. It codes for CASSLARLNTEAFF. Variable domain in full (rest from reference TRBV5-1 and TRBJ1-1): KAGVTQTPRYLIKTRGQQVTLSCSPISGHRSVSWYQQTPGQGLQFLFEYFSETQRNKGNFPGRFSGRQFSNSRSEMNVSTLELGDSALYLCASSLARLNTEAFFGQGTRLTVV.

J is TRBJ2-1 and V is TRBV6-4; tentative D call: TRBD2 (7 bases). Per germline, CDR1 MRHNA and CDR2 SNTAGT. This CDR3 is built from 15 residues. Trimming shortened V by 3 bases and J by 2 bases, and 11 bases separated the two germline ends. CDR3 protein: CASSEEGGTYNEQFF. The CDR3 DNA sequence: TGTGCCAGCAGTGAAGAGGGGGGGACCTACAATGAGCAGTTCTTC.

This clone showed up just a few times. The chain is built from TRBV18 and TRBJ2-1; D remains ambiguous. Between the trimmed V and J ends, which lost 3 bases and 0 bases, there was a span of 12 bases. The germline gives CDR1 KGHSH, CDR2 LQKENI. The CDR3 is made up of 16 amino acids. This CDR3 is CASSPSMISSYNEQFF. The CDR3 DNA reads TGTGCCAGCTCACCTAGCATGATAAGCTCCTACAATGAGCAGTTCTTC.